What follows are 25 T cell receptor beta chains derived from one specimen sequenced in a study of T cells in localized non-small cell lung cancer. Profiling relied on immunoSEQ multiplex PCR, and the TCRdb table lists in-frame clones only, not all of them. The sample includes 20,000 to 25,000 clones, approximately 86% of them seen just once. The sequenced sample was PBMCs, obtained before any cancer treatment. All receptors derive from a man between 40 and 75 years old with stage II squamous cell lung carcinoma.

The chain joins TRBV9 to TRBJ2-6, with D tentatively TRBD1 (5 bases). V was pared by 0 bases and J by 0 bases, with 19 bases between. There are 20 residues in the CDR3. Germline-derived CDR1 and CDR2 are SGDLS and YYNGEE. CDR3 residues: CASSVDDWGRNPSGANVLTF. The CDR3 coding sequence is TGTGCCAGCAGCGTAGATGACTGGGGCAGGAATCCCTCTGGGGCCAACGTCCTGACTTTC.

The rearrangement joins TRBV6-1 to TRBJ1-2; 9 nucleotides match TRBD1. Per germline, CDR1 MNHNS and CDR2 SASEGT. The CDR3 length is 14 residues. The trim removed 5 bases at V and 5 bases at J, leaving 6 bases unmatched. The CDR3 reads CASSFRDRAYGYTF. CDR3 sequence (DNA): TGTGCCAGCAGTTTCCGGGACAGGGCTTATGGCTACACCTTC.

The chain carries TRBV5-1 and TRBJ2-1; D is ambiguous. CDR1 is SGHRS and CDR2 is YFSETQ in the germline V gene. This CDR3 contains 12 residues. Trimming cost V 0 bases and J 7 bases, with 5 bases left between them. CDR3 DNA: TGCGCCAGCAGCTTGGATTGGAATGAGCAGTTCTTC. It specifies CASSLDWNEQFF. Filled out from reference TRBV5-1 and TRBJ2-1, the complete variable domain reads KAGVTQTPRYLIKTRGQQVTLSCSPISGHRSVSWYQQTPGQGLQFLFEYFSETQRNKGNFPGRFSGRQFSNSRSEMNVSTLELGDSALYLCASSLDWNEQFFGPGTRLTVL.

The CDR3 DNA reads as TGCGCCAGCAGCCTCGGGACTAGCGGGAGCTACAATGAGCAGTTCTTC. Translating gives CASSLGTSGSYNEQFF. This sequence joins TRBV5-1 and TRBJ2-1; 14 nucleotides agree with TRBD2. The V segment lost 4 bases and the J segment 3 bases; nucleotides outside the gene matches: 3. This CDR3 spans 16 amino acids. Germline V CDR1 and CDR2: SGHRS, YFSETQ.

V and J are TRBV6-9 and TRBJ1-4; weak D call: TRBD1 (5 bases). CDR3 size: 14 residues. The V end lost 4 bases, the J end lost 4 bases, and 10 bases lay between the germline ends. The germline gives CDR1 MNHGY, CDR2 SVAAGI. The CDR3 region is CASSSGGSNEKLFF. CDR3 in DNA: TGTGCCAGCAGTTCGGGGGGAAGTAATGAAAAACTGTTTTTT.

This chain joins TRBV11-3 and TRBJ2-1, with a weak D call TRBD2 (6 bases). The V end was cut by 5 bases, the J end by 9 bases, with 14 bases between. Germline values: CDR1 SGHNT, CDR2 YENEEA. The CDR3 has 13 amino acids. In nucleotides, the CDR3 is TGTGCCAGCAGCCCGTCGGGGGTAGGTGAGCAGTTCTTC. It yields the protein CASSPSGVGEQFF.

J is TRBJ2-7 and V is TRBV29-1; 9 nucleotides line up with TRBD1. The trim removed 6 bases at V and 5 bases at J, leaving 14 bases unmatched. CDR1 SQVTM and CDR2 ANQGSEA come from the germline V gene. CDR3 size: 15 residues. The CDR3 here is CSVLNRDRVFDEQYF. CDR3 coding DNA: TGCAGCGTCCTAAACAGGGACAGGGTGTTTGACGAGCAGTACTTC.

CDR3 DNA: TGTGCCAGTAGTATCCCCTTGGACAGGGCCGGGGCCAACGTCCTGACTTTC. This sequence encodes CASSIPLDRAGANVLTF. This sequence joins TRBV19 and TRBJ2-6, with TRBD1 matching over 8 bases. Losses at the gene ends were 3 bases for V and 4 bases for J; bases not matched to a gene: 8. Per the germline V gene, CDR1 is LNHDA and CDR2 is SQIVND (reference sequence). CDR3 length equals 17 residues.

V gene TRBV5-6 combines with J gene TRBJ2-7; 11 positions agree with TRBD2. The CDR3 has 16 residues. J lost 2 bases, V lost 5 bases, and 9 bases had no gene match. CDR1 is SGHDT, CDR2 YYEEEE, per germline. CDR3 in amino acids: CASSYKTSGVAYEQYF. The CDR3 DNA sequence: TGTGCCAGCAGTTATAAGACTAGCGGGGTTGCCTACGAGCAGTACTTC. Full variable domain (rest looked up from reference TRBV5-6 and TRBJ2-7): DAGVTQSPTHLIKTRGQQVTLRCSPKSGHDTVSWYQQALGQGPQFIFQYYEEEERQRGNFPDRFSGHQFPNYSSELNVNALLLGDSALYLCASSYKTSGVAYEQYFGPGTRLTVT.

The chain links TRBV18 to TRBJ2-3; 14 bases are shared with TRBD2. V was clipped by 3 bases and J by 1 base; unmatched bases: 3. Germline CDR1 is KGHSH and CDR2 is LQKENI. The CDR3 consists of 17 residues. CDR3 in DNA: TGTGCCAGCTCACCCGGGACTAGCGGGAGTGGCACAGATACGCAGTATTTT. Residues: CASSPGTSGSGTDTQYF.

This chain links TRBV5-1 with TRBJ1-5; the D gene is possibly TRBD1 (6 bases). CDR1 SGHRS and CDR2 YFSETQ come from the germline V gene. This CDR3 has 15 amino acids. The V gene lost 4 bases and the J gene lost 11 bases, with 22 bases spanning the gap. The CDR3 DNA is TGCGCCAGCAGCCTGGGGGCAGGGGATGGGGCAACCCAGCATTTT. Translating gives CASSLGAGDGATQHF. The full variable domain, in which reference TRBV5-1 and TRBJ1-5 provide the parts outside the CDR3, is KAGVTQTPRYLIKTRGQQVTLSCSPISGHRSVSWYQQTPGQGLQFLFEYFSETQRNKGNFPGRFSGRQFSNSRSEMNVSTLELGDSALYLCASSLGAGDGATQHFGDGTRLSIL.

The chain links TRBV7-2 to TRBJ2-5; perhaps TRBD1 as D (5 bases). The CDR3 runs 15 residues. Germline loops: CDR1 SGHTA, CDR2 FQGNSA. The germline V and J ends were trimmed by 1 base and 5 bases, with 14 bases remaining between them. The chain's CDR3 is CASSLGTSGRETQYF. CDR3 nucleotides: TGTGCCAGCAGCTTAGGTACTTCAGGGCGGGAGACCCAGTACTTC.

The chain links TRBV7-9 to TRBJ2-7; 9 nucleotides agree with TRBD2. V lost 8 bases and J lost 11; bases outside the gene matches: 16. The germline V gene encodes CDR1 SEHNR and CDR2 FQNEAQ (reference sequence). The CDR3 runs 14 residues. CDR3 in DNA: TGTGCCAGCGGCGATGGAGCGGGAGGCCCCACGGAGTACTTC. Translated, it gives CASGDGAGGPTEYF.

This clone was seen a single time. The V gene is TRBV11-2, the J gene TRBJ2-5; 8 nucleotides match TRBD2. The germline V gene encodes CDR1 SGHAT and CDR2 FQNNGV. Trimming at V came to 0 bases and at J to 4 bases, leaving 1 base not matched to a gene. This CDR3 spans 14 amino acids. CDR3 coding DNA: TGTGCCAGCAGCTTAGAGGCGGGAGGAGAGACCCAGTACTTC. It yields the protein CASSLEAGGETQYF. Using reference TRBV11-2 and TRBJ2-5 for the parts outside the CDR3, the full variable domain is EAGVAQSPRYKIIEKRQSVAFWCNPISGHATLYWYQQILGQGPKLLIQFQNNGVVDDSQLPKDRFSAERLKGVDSTLKIQPAKLEDSAVYLCASSLEAGGETQYFGPGTRLLVL.

The chain uses TRBV7-2 and TRBJ1-2, with D possibly being TRBD1 (6 bases). The ends were cut back, 6 bases at V and 8 bases at J, with 19 bases in the middle. The CDR3 totals 14 residues. Germline CDR1 SGHTA, CDR2 FQGNSA. CDR3: CASRPSTGTRGYTF. DNA for the CDR3: TGTGCCAGCAGGCCCTCAACAGGGACTCGGGGCTACACCTTC.

This clone was detected only a few times. The chain uses TRBV27 and TRBJ2-1, with 8 nucleotides matching TRBD2. The trim removed 11 bases at V and 8 bases at J, leaving 8 bases unmatched. The germline V gene has CDR1 MNHEY and CDR2 SMNVEV (reference sequence). The CDR3 sequence is 12 residues long. The CDR3 sequence is CAVQRGMDEQFF. For the CDR3, the DNA is TGTGCCGTGCAGCGGGGGATGGATGAGCAGTTCTTC.

The chain uses TRBV19 and TRBJ2-2, with 15 bases matching TRBD2. This CDR3 has 16 residues. J lost 11 bases, V lost 1 base, and 5 bases had no gene match. The V gene's germline CDR1 is LNHDA and CDR2 SQIVND (reference sequence). This chain's CDR3 is CASSIGGTSGRRELFF. The CDR3 DNA sequence: TGTGCCAGTAGTATAGGAGGGACTAGCGGGAGGAGAGAGCTGTTTTTT.

The chain is built from TRBV30 and TRBJ2-7; perhaps D is TRBD1 or TRBD2 (7 bases each). Per germline, CDR1 GTSNPN and CDR2 SVGIG (reference sequence). The V gene lost 0 bases and the J gene lost 4 bases, with 13 bases spanning the gap. The CDR3 extends over 14 amino acids. The CDR3 region is CAWSVGRGGYEQYF. CDR3 sequence (DNA): TGTGCCTGGAGTGTGGGCAGGGGGGGATACGAGCAGTACTTC.

The chain has TRBV5-1 and TRBJ2-3, with D maybe TRBD2 (5 bases). With 2 bases removed from V and 0 bases from J, the gap between germline ends came to 13 bases. CDR3 size: 16 residues. Germline lookup yields CDR1 SGHRS and CDR2 YFSETQ. Here the CDR3 reads CASSFSGADSTDTQYF. The CDR3 DNA reads as TGCGCCAGCAGCTTTTCAGGAGCGGATAGCACAGATACGCAGTATTTT.

This clone was detected once. The V and J genes are TRBV2 and TRBJ2-3; TRBD2 aligns across 7 bases. V lost 0 bases to trimming and J lost 3 bases; unmatched junction nucleotides: 0. The CDR3 has 14 residues. The germline V gene encodes CDR1 SNHLY and CDR2 FYNNEI. The CDR3 region is CASSEAGGTDTQYF. The CDR3 nucleotides are TGTGCCAGCAGTGAAGCGGGGGGGACAGATACGCAGTATTTT.

The genes are TRBV5-4 and TRBJ2-1; D assignment may be TRBD1 or TRBD2 (5 bases each). The CDR3 contains 12 residues. Looked up from germline, CDR1 is SGHNT and CDR2 is YYREEE (reference sequence). Between the trimmed V and J ends, which lost 4 bases and 8 bases, there was a span of 10 bases. The CDR3 loop reads CASSPGTHEQFF. The DNA of the CDR3 is TGTGCCAGCAGCCCGGGGACGCATGAGCAGTTCTTC.

The rearrangement uses TRBV28 and TRBJ1-5; D perhaps matches TRBD1 (6 bases). The germline V and J ends were trimmed by 5 bases and 7 bases, with 15 bases remaining between them. The CDR3 totals 14 residues. CDR1 and CDR2 (germline): MDHEN, SYDVKM. This chain's CDR3 is CASSPRGGRQPQHF. In DNA, the CDR3 is TGTGCCAGCAGTCCCCGGGGGGGCCGACAGCCCCAGCATTTT. The full variable domain, its missing parts supplied by reference TRBV28 and TRBJ1-5, is DVKVTQSSRYLVKRTGEKVFLECVQDMDHENMFWYRQDPGLGLRLIYFSYDVKMKEKGDIPEGYSVSREKKERFSLILESASTNQTSMYLCASSPRGGRQPQHFGDGTRLSIL.

V and J are TRBV11-3 and TRBJ2-5; either TRBD1 or TRBD2 may fit D (6 bases each). CDR3 size: 15 residues. Trimming stripped 5 bases from V and 4 bases from J, with 17 bases between. Germline CDR1 and CDR2: SGHNT and YENEEA. DNA of the CDR3: TGTGCCAGCAGCGCGGGACTGGGGGCTGGAGAGACCCAGTACTTC. Residues: CASSAGLGAGETQYF. Together with reference TRBV11-3 and TRBJ2-5, the CDR3 gives the full variable domain: EAGVVQSPRYKIIEKKQPVAFWCNPISGHNTLYWYLQNLGQGPELLIRYENEEAVDDSQLPKDRFSAERLKGVDSTLKIQPAELGDSAVYLCASSAGLGAGETQYFGPGTRLLVL.

The chain uses TRBV7-6 and TRBJ2-3; 8 bases align to TRBD2. This CDR3 has 15 amino acids. V lost 4 bases, J lost 2 bases, and 5 bases stayed unmatched. Germline CDR1 and CDR2: SGHVS and FNYEAQ. This CDR3 reads CASSSRGVPTDTQYF. The CDR3 DNA follows: TGTGCCAGCAGCTCGCGGGGGGTTCCCACAGATACGCAGTATTTT.

CDR3 DNA: TGTGCCAGCAGTTTATCGTACAGGGGGTACGAGCAGTACTTC. This translates into CASSLSYRGYEQYF. This chain uses TRBV27 with TRBJ2-7; 8 nucleotides agree with TRBD1. The CDR3 loop spans 14 amino acids. The ends lost 0 bases at V and 4 bases at J; junction bases unmatched: 2. Germline V gene sequence: CDR1 MNHEY, CDR2 SMNVEV (reference sequence).